Below are 5 T cell receptor beta chains sequenced from a single sample in a study of cytomegalovirus exposure and HLA in healthy donors. Measured with immunoSEQ multiplex PCR; TCRdb has only the in-frame clones, and not every one. The sample comprises some 88,000 clones, about 96% of which are singletons, and around 0.78% rests with the top ten. The specimen was PBMCs. These receptor sequences come from a man aged 18 to 29 in good health and CMV-seronegative.

The chain joins TRBV9 to TRBJ1-5; TRBD1 matches 7 bases. V shed 5 bases and J 4 bases; nucleotides not matched to a gene: 6. CDR3 length: 14 residues. CDR1 is SGDLS, CDR2 YYNGEE, per germline. The CDR3 DNA reads TGTGCCAGCAGTTACGGACAGGAAAATCAGCCCCAGCATTTT. It yields the protein CASSYGQENQPQHF.

This clone has a single count. The rearrangement joins TRBV11-2 to TRBJ2-3; possibly TRBD2 for D (5 bases). This CDR3 region has 15 residues. CDR1 and CDR2 from the germline V gene are SGHAT and FQNNGV. V lost 1 base and J lost 3, with 11 bases in between. Here the CDR3 reads CASSLGGLGTDTQYF. In DNA, the CDR3 is TGTGCCAGCAGCTTAGGAGGGTTGGGAACAGATACGCAGTATTTT.

The rearrangement links TRBV28 to TRBJ1-2, with a weak D call TRBD1 (6 bases). The V gene lost 4 bases and the J gene lost 7 bases, with 13 bases spanning the gap. This CDR3 is built from 13 residues. Germline lookup yields CDR1 MDHEN and CDR2 SYDVKM. CDR3 residues: CASSSQGISGYTF. The DNA for the CDR3 is TGTGCCAGCAGTTCCCAGGGGATCAGTGGCTACACCTTC.

The chain recombines TRBV28 with TRBJ2-3, with 10 positions matching TRBD2. Trimming at V came to 7 bases and at J to 3 bases, leaving 7 bases not matched to a gene. Germline V gene sequence: CDR1 MDHEN, CDR2 SYDVKM. This CDR3 contains 15 residues. CDR3 in DNA: TGTGCCAGCACCCCGCTAGCGGGAGATACAGATACGCAGTATTTT. Translating gives CASTPLAGDTDTQYF.

V usage is TRBV25-1 and J usage is TRBJ2-7, with 10 nucleotides matching TRBD2. Germline CDR1 and CDR2: MGHDK and SYGVNS. J was trimmed by 4 bases and V by 4 bases; bases with no gene match: 10. The CDR3 loop spans 16 amino acids. For the CDR3, the DNA is TGTGCCAGCAGTGGTTGGACTAGCGGACGTCCATACGAGCAGTACTTC. Translation: CASSGWTSGRPYEQYF.